Presented here are 5 T cell receptor beta chains from one specimen sequenced in a study of T cell responses to AZD1222 COVID-19 vaccine. The table came from immunoSEQ multiplex PCR; TCRdb's copy has only in-frame clones and leaves some out. This table has 130,000 or so clones, more than 85% appearing once. Specimen: peripheral blood, collected on day 0 of AZD1222 vaccination. These receptor sequences come from an adult in good health.

Only one count was recorded for this clone. This chain connects TRBV5-5 to TRBJ1-3, with D uncertain. V lost 0 bases and J lost 0, with 10 bases in between. This CDR3 region has 16 residues. Germline V gene sequence: CDR1 SGHKS, CDR2 YYEKEE (reference sequence). The CDR3 loop reads CASSLVGIDSGNTIYF. CDR3 in DNA: TGTGCCAGCAGCTTGGTGGGGATAGACTCTGGAAACACCATATATTTT.

J is TRBJ1-1 and V is TRBV18, with 8 bases lining up with TRBD1. Trimming cost V 8 bases and J 1 base; bases outside gene matches: 0. CDR1 is KGHSH, CDR2 LQKENI, per germline. This CDR3 contains 12 residues. The CDR3 reads CASGQGNTEAFF. The CDR3 nucleotides read TGTGCCAGCGGACAGGGGAACACTGAAGCTTTCTTT.

The V gene is TRBV11-2, the J gene TRBJ2-7; D is undetermined. The V end lost 3 bases, the J end lost 4 bases, and 10 bases lay between the germline ends. The length of the CDR3 is 13 residues. The V gene's germline CDR1 is SGHAT and CDR2 FQNNGV. The CDR3 here is CASSFGQVYEQYF. The CDR3 DNA is TGTGCCAGCAGCTTCGGCCAGGTGTACGAGCAGTACTTC. Based on the CDR3 plus reference TRBV11-2 and TRBJ2-7, the full variable domain is EAGVAQSPRYKIIEKRQSVAFWCNPISGHATLYWYQQILGQGPKLLIQFQNNGVVDDSQLPKDRFSAERLKGVDSTLKIQPAKLEDSAVYLCASSFGQVYEQYFGPGTRLTVT.

The rearrangement joins TRBV28 to TRBJ2-2; 7 nucleotides align to TRBD2. CDR1 MDHEN and CDR2 SYDVKM come from the germline V gene. Trimming removed 5 bases from V and 1 base from J; junction bases left unmatched: 10. The CDR3 has 17 amino acids. The CDR3 loop reads CASSAPRSGGNTGELFF. Written as DNA, the CDR3 is TGTGCCAGCAGTGCTCCCCGTTCGGGGGGGAACACCGGGGAGCTGTTTTTT. Based on the CDR3 plus reference TRBV28 and TRBJ2-2, the full variable domain is DVKVTQSSRYLVKRTGEKVFLECVQDMDHENMFWYRQDPGLGLRLIYFSYDVKMKEKGDIPEGYSVSREKKERFSLILESASTNQTSMYLCASSAPRSGGNTGELFFGEGSRLTVL.

This clone was observed once. V gene TRBV3-1 (or the pseudogene TRBV3-2) combines with J gene TRBJ1-4; D is ambiguous. Germline-derived CDR1 and CDR2 are LGHDT and YNNKEL (reference sequence). V was shortened by 0 bases and J by 10 bases, with 15 bases between the two germline ends. The CDR3 runs to 15 residues. For the CDR3, the DNA is TGTGCCAGCAGCCAAGATATAGAGGTCGGCGGAAAACTGTTTTTT. Translating it yields CASSQDIEVGGKLFF.